What follows is one T cell receptor beta chain and its context. The data stem from a study of control samples from healthy donors and cancer patients. Here immunoSEQ multiplex PCR was the method, and the copy in TCRdb shows in-frame clones only, minus some. The sample consists of under 130,000 clones, around 88% of them appearing once. This CDR3 is built from 14 residues. Germline loops: CDR1 MNHEY, CDR2 SVGAGI. Trimming removed 6 bases from V and 0 bases from J, with 9 bases in between. This clonotype originated in a man between 60 and 70 years old with lung cancer. Sequencing input: PBMCs. V usage is TRBV6-5 and J usage is TRBJ1-3; a weak D match, TRBD1 (5 bases). The CDR3 DNA sequence: TGTGCCAGCAGACGAGACAGCTCTGGAAACACCATATATTTT. Translation gives CASRRDSSGNTIYF.